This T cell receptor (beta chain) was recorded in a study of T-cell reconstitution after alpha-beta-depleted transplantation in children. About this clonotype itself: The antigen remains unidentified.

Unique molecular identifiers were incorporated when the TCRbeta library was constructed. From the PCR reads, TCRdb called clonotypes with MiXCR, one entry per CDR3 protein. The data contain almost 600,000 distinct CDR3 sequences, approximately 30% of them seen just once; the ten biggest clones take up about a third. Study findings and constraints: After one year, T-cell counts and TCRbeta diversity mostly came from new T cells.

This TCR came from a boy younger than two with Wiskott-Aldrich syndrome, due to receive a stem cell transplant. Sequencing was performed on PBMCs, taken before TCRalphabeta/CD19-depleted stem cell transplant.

CDR3 coding DNA: TGCGCCAGCAGGGCAGGGTTGTTTCAGCCCCAGCATTTT. It is translated as CASRAGLFQPQHF. The chain employs TRBV5-1 and TRBJ1-5; D perhaps matches TRBD1 (5 bases). V was clipped by 5 bases and J by 6 bases, with 12 bases between them. CDR3 length: 13 residues. The V gene's germline CDR1 is SGHRS and CDR2 YFSETQ.